The 11 T cell receptor beta chains reported below all come from one sample, sequenced in a study of cytomegalovirus exposure and HLA in healthy donors. PCR employed 60 Vbeta and 13 Jbeta primers. This table comes from immunoSEQ multiplex PCR, and its TCRdb copy is limited to in-frame clones, with some not included. The sample holds over 150,000 clones, around 80% seen once. The sequencing input was PBMCs. The receptors here all came from a woman in her thirties or forties in good health and CMV-seropositive.

The chain joins TRBV18 to TRBJ1-4; D is undetermined. The CDR3 extends over 14 amino acids. Germline V gene sequence: CDR1 KGHSH, CDR2 LQKENI. The ends were cut back, 3 bases at V and 7 bases at J, with 12 bases in the middle. Written as DNA, the CDR3 is TGTGCCAGCTCACCGATAATCAGATCTGAAAAACTGTTTTTT. Its protein product is CASSPIIRSEKLFF. Complete variable domain (other parts from reference TRBV18 and TRBJ1-4): NAGVMQNPRHLVRRRGQEARLRCSPMKGHSHVYWYRQLPEEGLKFMVYLQKENIIDESGMPKERFSAEFPKEGPSILRIQQVVRGDSAAYFCASSPIIRSEKLFFGSGTQLSVL.

The genes are TRBV7-2 and TRBJ1-2, with D possibly being TRBD1 (6 bases). Trimming removed 2 bases from V and 3 bases from J, with 7 bases in between. There are 13 residues in the CDR3. CDR1 is SGHTA and CDR2 is FQGNSA in the germline V gene. CDR3: CASSLKGDYGYTF. DNA for the CDR3: TGTGCCAGCAGCTTAAAGGGGGACTATGGCTACACCTTC. The variable domain in full, with the rest retrieved from reference TRBV7-2 and TRBJ1-2, is GAGVSQSPSNKVTEKGKDVELRCDPISGHTALYWYRQSLGQGLEFLIYFQGNSAPDKSGLPSDRFSAERTGGSVSTLTIQRTQQEDSAVYLCASSLKGDYGYTFGSGTRLTVV.

This rearrangement joins TRBV9 to TRBJ2-1, with 14 positions matching TRBD2. V shed 4 bases and J 7 bases; nucleotides not matched to a gene: 4. The germline CDR1 and CDR2 sequences are SGDLS and YYNGEE. This CDR3 is built from 15 residues. Written as DNA, the CDR3 is TGTGCCAGCAGCCCGACTAGCGGGAGGGGAAATGAGCAGTTCTTC. Protein product: CASSPTSGRGNEQFF.

The chain recombines TRBV28 with TRBJ2-3; D gene unclear. Germline CDR1 reads MDHEN; CDR2 reads SYDVKM. The CDR3 runs to 16 residues. V lost 6 bases and J lost 1, with 17 bases in between. The CDR3 protein is CASSTTRSVGTDTQYF. CDR3 in DNA: TGTGCCAGCAGCACAACTCGGAGTGTCGGCACAGATACGCAGTATTTT.

J is TRBJ2-3 and V is TRBV27; 9 bases align to TRBD2. CDR1 and CDR2 (germline): MNHEY, SMNVEV (reference sequence). The CDR3 loop spans 16 amino acids. The ends lost 4 bases at V and 1 base at J; junction bases unmatched: 6. The CDR3 spells CASSSGGREGTDTQYF. The DNA for the CDR3 is TGTGCCAGCAGTTCGGGCGGGAGGGAGGGCACAGATACGCAGTATTTT.

The rearrangement uses TRBV4-2 and TRBJ2-1, with D tentatively TRBD2 (6 bases). V was clipped by 1 base and J by 4 bases, with 11 bases between them. The CDR3 loop spans 15 amino acids. Germline V gene lookup returns CDR1 LGHNA and CDR2 YNFKEQ. This chain's CDR3 is CASSQGTEGYNEQFF. In DNA form, the CDR3 reads TGTGCCAGCAGCCAAGGGACGGAGGGATACAATGAGCAGTTCTTC.

The chain links TRBV30 to TRBJ2-3; D might be TRBD1 (6 bases). V lost 1 base to trimming and J lost 0 bases, with 14 bases between them. Per germline, CDR1 GTSNPN and CDR2 SVGIG (reference sequence). The CDR3 covers 16 residues. CDR3 in DNA: TGTGCCTGGAGTGAGGGGACGGACAGCAGCACAGATACGCAGTATTTT. Translated, it gives CAWSEGTDSSTDTQYF.

This clone was picked up a small number of times. The chain employs TRBV11-3 and TRBJ2-7, with 11 nucleotides matching TRBD1. This CDR3 is built from 16 residues. J was trimmed by 5 bases and V by 5 bases; bases with no gene match: 11. Germline V lookup: CDR1 SGHNT, CDR2 YENEEA. The chain's CDR3 is CASSIWSGQGGNEQYF. The CDR3 DNA reads as TGTGCCAGCAGCATCTGGTCGGGACAGGGGGGAAACGAGCAGTACTTC.

This clone was observed a single time. A junction boundary mismatches the germline segment, possibly from a read error. The chain carries TRBV7-9 and TRBJ1-5, with TRBD1 matching 9 bases. The CDR3 extends over 14 amino acids. The germline V gene has CDR1 SEHNR and CDR2 FQNEAQ (reference sequence). The CDR3 nucleotides are TGTGCCAGCAGCTTCACAGGGGGCAATCAGCTCCAGCATTTT. It translates to CASSFTGGNQLQHF.

The rearrangement links TRBV6-5 to TRBJ2-7, with D possibly being TRBD1 (7 bases). The CDR3 covers 16 residues. The ends were cut back, 2 bases at V and 3 bases at J, with 17 bases in the middle. Germline CDR1 MNHEY, CDR2 SVGAGI. CDR3 DNA: TGTGCCAGCAGTTACAACGGGCAGGGGGGAAACTACGAGCAGTACTTC. Its translation: CASSYNGQGGNYEQYF.

This clone has a handful of counts. The chain recombines TRBV12-5 with TRBJ2-3; weak D call: TRBD2 (6 bases). The CDR3 is made up of 12 amino acids. Trimming took off 7 bases at V and 5 bases at J, with 10 bases between the two ends. CDR1 LGHNT and CDR2 FRNRAP come from the germline V gene. CDR3 bases: TGTGCTAGTGCCTTGGGGGGAGATACGCAGTATTTT. This translates into CASALGGDTQYF. The full variable domain, rest sourced from reference TRBV12-5 and TRBJ2-3, is DARVTQTPRHKVTEMGQEVTMRCQPILGHNTVFWYRQTMMQGLELLAYFRNRAPLDDSGMPKDRFSAEMPDATLATLKIQPSEPRDSAVYFCASALGGDTQYFGPGTRLTVL.